This TCR beta chain stems from a study of identical twins. Germline CDR1 reads DFQATT; CDR2 reads SNEGSKA (reference sequence). The CDR3 is 12 amino acids. The J segment lost 5 bases and the V segment lost 3 bases, leaving 4 bases of the junction unmatched. This clonotype was recorded a few times. MiXCR, run by TCRdb on the 5' RACE reads, gives a single entry per CDR3 protein. The profile shows around 550,000 distinct CDR3 sequences, 13% to 15% of them singletons. These same data were also listed under a study on yellow fever vaccine responses in identical twins. In that study: Reportedly, twins showed a vaccine T cell response that looked partly convergent and partly personalized.

Sequenced material: CD4+ T cells sorted from blood. This chain links TRBV20-1 with TRBJ2-7, with 7 bases fitting TRBD1. The sequence was collected from a woman aged 18-29 years in good health. CDR3 loop: CSASRGNDEQYF. The CDR3 DNA follows: TGCAGTGCTAGCAGGGGGAACGACGAGCAGTACTTC.